Reported below is one T cell receptor (beta chain). Its cognate antigen is unknown. This entry comes from a study of T-cell memory formation after mild COVID-19. It was 5'RACE with constant-segment primers that produced the TCR alpha and TCR beta cDNA libraries, which carried sample barcodes and UMIs. TCRdb re-derived calls from the 5' RACE reads in MiXCR, one entry per CDR3 protein. The table includes 150,000 to 200,000 distinct CDR3 sequences, about 18% detected once. There are 12 residues in the CDR3. V gave up 1 base and J gave up 9 bases, with 9 bases separating them. Germline lookup yields CDR1 SGHTA and CDR2 FQGNSA. Whole-study results and caveats: Contracting clones localized mainly to CM and EM when CD4+ and mainly to EMRA when CD8+. SARS-CoV-2 specificity was not confirmed for second-wave clones peaking on day 37.

The receptor was derived from a man between 18 and 35 years old who had mild COVID-19 (a few samples of this study predate the infection). Cell type and time point are not known. Specimen: PBMCs or a T cell subset sorted from them (not recorded which). The chain is built from TRBV7-2 and TRBJ1-1; D is perhaps TRBD1 (5 bases). The CDR3 DNA follows: TGTGCCAGCAGCTTAGACGACAGTAAAGCTTTCTTT. This encodes CASSLDDSKAFF.